Below, one TCR beta chain is given with its context. The data were taken from a study of early T cells in non-severe SARS-CoV-2 infection. TCRdb fed the 5' RACE reads into MiXCR, producing one record per CDR3 protein. The sample holds 100,000 to 150,000 distinct CDR3 sequences, about 15% seen once. The receptor comes from an adult who was a healthcare worker with PCR-confirmed SARS-CoV-2 infection or an uninfected control (not recorded which). Material: whole blood.

The CDR3 protein is CASIERNTGELFF. The CDR3 coding sequence is TGTGCCAGCATAGAACGGAACACCGGGGAGCTGTTTTTT. The chain recombines TRBV7-9 with TRBJ2-2; D gene uncertain. Germline-derived CDR1 and CDR2 are SEHNR and FQNEAQ (reference sequence). The V gene lost 7 bases and the J gene lost 1 base, with 7 bases spanning the gap. This CDR3 region has 13 residues.